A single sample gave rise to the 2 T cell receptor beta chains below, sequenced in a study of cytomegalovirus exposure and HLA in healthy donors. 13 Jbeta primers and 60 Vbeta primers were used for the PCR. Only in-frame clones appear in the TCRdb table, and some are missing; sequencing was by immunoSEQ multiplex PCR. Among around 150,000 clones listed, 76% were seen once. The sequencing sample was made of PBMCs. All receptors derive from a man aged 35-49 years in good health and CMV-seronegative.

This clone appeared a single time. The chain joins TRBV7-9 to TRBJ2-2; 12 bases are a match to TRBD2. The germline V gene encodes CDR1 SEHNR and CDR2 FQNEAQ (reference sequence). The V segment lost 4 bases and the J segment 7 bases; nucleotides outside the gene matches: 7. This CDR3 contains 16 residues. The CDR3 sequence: CASSSGLAGSVGELFF. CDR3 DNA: TGTGCCAGCAGCTCGGGACTAGCGGGCTCGGTCGGGGAGCTGTTTTTT.

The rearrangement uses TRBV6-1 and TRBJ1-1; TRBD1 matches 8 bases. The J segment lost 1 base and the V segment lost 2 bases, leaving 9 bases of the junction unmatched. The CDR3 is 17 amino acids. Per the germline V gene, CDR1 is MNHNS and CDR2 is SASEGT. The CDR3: CASSESHRGEKNTEAFF. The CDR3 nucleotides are TGTGCCAGCAGTGAATCCCACAGGGGGGAGAAGAACACTGAAGCTTTCTTT.